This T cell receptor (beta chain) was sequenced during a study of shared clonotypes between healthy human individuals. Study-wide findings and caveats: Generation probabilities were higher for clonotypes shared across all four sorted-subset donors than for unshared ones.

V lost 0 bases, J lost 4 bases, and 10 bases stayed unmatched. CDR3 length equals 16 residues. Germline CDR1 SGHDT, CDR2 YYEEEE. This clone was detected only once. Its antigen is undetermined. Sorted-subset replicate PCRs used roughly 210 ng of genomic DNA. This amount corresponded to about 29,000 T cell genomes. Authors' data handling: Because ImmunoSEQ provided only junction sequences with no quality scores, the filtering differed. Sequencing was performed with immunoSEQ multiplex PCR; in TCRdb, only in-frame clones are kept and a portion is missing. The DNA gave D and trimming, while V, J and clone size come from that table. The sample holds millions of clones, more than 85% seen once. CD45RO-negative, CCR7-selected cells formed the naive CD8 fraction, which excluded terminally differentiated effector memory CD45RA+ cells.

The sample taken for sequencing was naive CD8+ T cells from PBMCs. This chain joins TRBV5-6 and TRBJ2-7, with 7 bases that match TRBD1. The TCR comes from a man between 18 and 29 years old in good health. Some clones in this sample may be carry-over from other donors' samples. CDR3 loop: CASSLGWDSAPYEQYF. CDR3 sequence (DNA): TGTGCCAGCAGCTTGGGTTGGGACAGCGCCCCATACGAGCAGTACTTC.